A single sample gave rise to the 16 T cell receptor beta chains below, sequenced in a study of blood T cell repertoires in COVID-19 (TCRdb year 2020). Library preparation was by the immunoSEQ multiplex PCR assay. TCRdb obtained this table from immuneACCESS and retained in-frame rearrangements with V and J assigned. These tables miss some clones; where compared with another copy, unresolved V genes account for less than half of the shortfall, and the remainder is unexplained. Across this sample there are 200,000 or so clones, with about 85% seen only once. The ten largest make up roughly 20% of the sample. Material: peripheral blood. The receptors come from a human donor in a cohort sampled during active COVID-19.

This clone was observed a single time. This sequence joins TRBV12-3 or TRBV12-4 and TRBJ2-1; 10 nucleotides match TRBD2. Trimming removed 5 bases from V and 12 bases from J; junction bases left unmatched: 4. This CDR3 region has 12 residues. Here the CDR3 reads CASSPTSGRQFF. The CDR3 bases are TGTGCCAGCAGTCCGACTAGCGGGCGGCAGTTCTTC.

The chain carries TRBV5-1 and TRBJ2-2; 7 bases are a match to TRBD2. Germline V gene lookup returns CDR1 SGHRS and CDR2 YFSETQ. The CDR3 covers 16 residues. The V segment lost 4 bases and the J segment 1 base; nucleotides outside the gene matches: 7. The CDR3 DNA is TGCGCCAGCAGCCCTCGGGTAGCGGGGAACACCGGGGAGCTGTTTTTT. Translation: CASSPRVAGNTGELFF.

The chain couples TRBV19 to TRBJ1-1; possibly TRBD1 for D (6 bases). There are 14 residues in the CDR3. Trimming stripped 5 bases from V and 4 bases from J, with 14 bases between. Germline V gene sequence: CDR1 LNHDA, CDR2 SQIVND (reference sequence). This CDR3 reads CASSSDRMGTEAFF. For the CDR3, the DNA is TGTGCCAGTAGTTCGGACAGAATGGGCACTGAAGCTTTCTTT.

This clone showed up just a few times. V is TRBV6-1 and J is TRBJ2-2, with 7 bases that match TRBD1. Trimming at V came to 2 bases and at J to 0 bases, leaving 3 bases not matched to a gene. Germline V lookup: CDR1 MNHNS, CDR2 SASEGT. CDR3 length equals 16 residues. The CDR3 sequence is CASSELGTANTGELFF. CDR3 sequence (DNA): TGTGCCAGCAGTGAATTGGGGACAGCGAACACCGGGGAGCTGTTTTTT.

V usage is TRBV6-5 and J usage is TRBJ1-2; TRBD1 matches 8 bases. J gave up 7 bases and V 6 bases, and 13 bases lay outside the gene matches. CDR3 length: 15 amino acids. Germline V gives CDR1 MNHEY, CDR2 SVGAGI. The CDR3 protein is CASRTLPSGGSGYTF. The DNA of the CDR3 is TGTGCCAGCAGGACCCTCCCGTCAGGGGGCTCTGGCTACACCTTC.

The rearrangement links TRBV29-1 to TRBJ2-1, with D possibly matching TRBD1 (6 bases). This CDR3 comprises 17 residues. Germline V gene sequence: CDR1 SQVTM, CDR2 ANQGSEA. Trimming pared 6 bases from V and 1 base from J, leaving 22 bases between. CDR3 sequence: CSVLMTGRVVSYNEQFF. The DNA of the CDR3 is TGCAGCGTCCTCATGACAGGTAGAGTGGTGTCCTACAATGAGCAGTTCTTC.

The chain links TRBV5-1 to TRBJ1-4, with a tentative D call TRBD1 (5 bases). V lost 0 bases and J lost 4, with 16 bases in between. Germline V CDR1 and CDR2: SGHRS, YFSETQ. The CDR3 is made up of 17 amino acids. CDR3 nucleotides: TGCGCCAGCAGCTTGGGCCCTCGGGGGAGGGTTAATGAAAAACTGTTTTTT. As protein: CASSLGPRGRVNEKLFF.

The chain uses TRBV19 and TRBJ1-2; D gene ambiguous. The V gene's germline CDR1 is LNHDA and CDR2 SQIVND (reference sequence). There are 15 residues in the CDR3. Trimming shortened V by 5 bases and J by 2 bases, and 15 bases separated the two germline ends. The DNA of the CDR3 is TGTGCCAGTAGTCCCCTTGACGGGAGAAACTATGGCTACACCTTC. Residues: CASSPLDGRNYGYTF.

The J gene is TRBJ2-3, the V gene TRBV18; D might be TRBD1 (6 bases). The ends were cut back, 3 bases at V and 6 bases at J, with 10 bases in the middle. Germline V gene lookup returns CDR1 KGHSH and CDR2 LQKENI. There are 13 residues in the CDR3. The CDR3 DNA reads TGTGCCAGCTCACCGAATACAGGGGATACGCAGTATTTT. Translating it yields CASSPNTGDTQYF.

V usage is TRBV19 and J usage is TRBJ1-1; D is possibly TRBD1 (5 bases). Germline lookup yields CDR1 LNHDA and CDR2 SQIVND (reference sequence). V lost 4 bases and J lost 6, with 9 bases in between. The CDR3 spans 12 residues. The CDR3 DNA follows: TGTGCCAGTAGTACAAGGGGATCTGAAGCTTTCTTT. It codes for CASSTRGSEAFF.

The J gene is TRBJ2-6, the V gene TRBV30, with D tentatively TRBD2 (5 bases). CDR3 length: 19 amino acids. The V gene's germline CDR1 is GTSNPN and CDR2 SVGIG (reference sequence). V shed 1 base and J shed 4 bases, with 23 bases lying between them. This chain's CDR3 is CAWSERGRLSLSGANVLTF. The CDR3 bases are TGTGCCTGGAGTGAACGAGGGCGGTTGAGTCTATCCGGGGCCAACGTCCTGACTTTC.

This chain links TRBV28 with TRBJ1-5; TRBD1 matches at 9 bases. The germline gives CDR1 MDHEN, CDR2 SYDVKM. V was pared by 7 bases and J by 4 bases, with 8 bases of the junction left unmatched. The CDR3 sequence is 15 residues long. CDR3 DNA: TGTGCCAGCACCCCCAAAGGACAGGGGAATCAGCCCCAGCATTTT. Amino acids: CASTPKGQGNQPQHF.

The rearrangement joins TRBV28 to TRBJ1-2; perhaps TRBD1 as D (5 bases). CDR3 length: 14 amino acids. The V gene's germline CDR1 is MDHEN and CDR2 SYDVKM. Trimming stripped 3 bases from V and 11 bases from J, with 19 bases between. In DNA, the CDR3 is TGTGCCAGCAGTTTCCCCGGTAACCCCGGGGGGTACACCTTC. As protein: CASSFPGNPGGYTF.

This clone has a single count. The chain recombines TRBV18 with TRBJ1-1, with D perhaps matching TRBD1 (5 bases). The V end was cut by 3 bases, the J end by 1 base, with 9 bases between. The CDR3 is made up of 14 amino acids. Germline V gene lookup returns CDR1 KGHSH and CDR2 LQKENI. The DNA of the CDR3 is TGTGCCAGCTCACCGACAACAGGGAACACTGAAGCTTTCTTT. Encoded protein: CASSPTTGNTEAFF.

This CDR3 reads CASNGLAVTEAFF. The CDR3 DNA sequence: TGTGCCAGCAATGGGTTAGCTGTCACTGAAGCTTTCTTT. V usage is TRBV2 and J usage is TRBJ1-1, with D unclear. Trimming took 7 bases from V and 4 from J, leaving 13 bases between them. The CDR3 spans 13 residues. CDR1 and CDR2 (germline): SNHLY, FYNNEI.

The chain carries TRBV18 and TRBJ1-2, with D maybe TRBD1 (5 bases). Germline V CDR1 and CDR2: KGHSH, LQKENI. V dropped 3 bases and J dropped 2 bases, with 13 bases sitting between them. CDR3 length equals 15 residues. CDR3 bases: TGTGCCAGCTCACCGGGGCCCACTATAAACTATGGCTACACCTTC. It specifies CASSPGPTINYGYTF.